A single sample gave rise to the 32 T cell receptor beta chains below, sequenced in a study of cytomegalovirus exposure and HLA in healthy donors. PCR was performed using 60 Vbeta and 13 Jbeta primers. The protocol was immunoSEQ multiplex PCR, while the TCRdb copy is restricted to in-frame clones and leaves out a portion. This table has about 100,000 clones, 79% appearing once. The specimen was PBMCs. The receptors shown here come from a female donor in good health and CMV-seropositive.

This clone was seen a single time. The chain recombines TRBV7-8 with TRBJ2-7; 8 bases match TRBD1. Trimming removed 4 bases from V and 2 bases from J; junction bases left unmatched: 4. CDR1 SGHVS and CDR2 FQNEAQ come from the germline V gene. The CDR3 sequence is 14 residues long. This CDR3 reads CASSSGGPTYEQYF. The CDR3 coding sequence is TGTGCCAGCAGCTCAGGGGGCCCAACCTACGAGCAGTACTTC.

The chain has TRBV7-7 and TRBJ2-5; D is unclear. Germline V gene lookup returns CDR1 SSHAT and CDR2 FNYEAQ (reference sequence). The length of the CDR3 is 15 residues. V lost 0 bases and J 1 base, leaving 9 bases between the germline ends. CDR3 sequence: CASSLAQAPQETQYF. In DNA, the CDR3 is TGTGCCAGCAGCTTAGCGCAGGCCCCCCAAGAGACCCAGTACTTC.

The chain links TRBV11-2 to TRBJ2-7; TRBD1 agrees at 11 bases. Per germline, CDR1 SGHAT and CDR2 FQNNGV. This CDR3 has 14 residues. V was clipped by 5 bases and J by 4 bases; unmatched bases: 4. CDR3 residues: CASSAGTGGYEQYF. CDR3 nucleotide sequence: TGTGCCAGCAGCGCCGGGACAGGGGGATACGAGCAGTACTTC.

The V and J genes are TRBV11-2 and TRBJ1-1; 7 bases fit TRBD1. Germline CDR1 is SGHAT and CDR2 is FQNNGV. The V gene end was trimmed by 2 bases and the J gene end by 4 bases; junction bases not matched to a gene: 7. CDR3 length: 15 amino acids. This chain's CDR3 is CASSLIRSGGTEAFF. CDR3 coding DNA: TGTGCCAGCAGCTTAATTAGGTCAGGGGGCACTGAAGCTTTCTTT.

The chain links TRBV7-2 to TRBJ2-1, with TRBD2 matching over 7 bases. This CDR3 has 16 amino acids. The germline CDR1 and CDR2 sequences are SGHTA and FQGNSA. Unmatched junction bases numbered 2, after V lost 0 bases and J lost 0 bases. CDR3 nucleotide sequence: TGTGCCAGCAGCTTAGCCGGCGGGGGCTCCTACAATGAGCAGTTCTTC. Protein product: CASSLAGGGSYNEQFF.

This sequence joins TRBV7-9 and TRBJ1-1; 8 positions match TRBD1. CDR1 is SEHNR, CDR2 FQNEAQ, per germline (reference sequence). Trimming took 5 bases from V and 5 from J; bases not matched to a gene: 7. The CDR3 loop spans 14 amino acids. Written as DNA, the CDR3 is TGTGCCAGCAGCCAAGGACAGGGTCCTACTGAAGCTTTCTTT. Its protein is CASSQGQGPTEAFF.

The rearrangement links TRBV7-2 to TRBJ1-2, with no clear D. The CDR3 is made up of 17 amino acids. Germline V gene data show CDR1 as SGHTA and CDR2 as FQGNSA. V lost 2 bases and J 1 base, leaving 17 bases between the germline ends. The CDR3, as DNA: TGTGCCAGCAGCTTACAGTTCCCGGGGAGGGTTAACTATGGCTACACCTTC. Protein sequence: CASSLQFPGRVNYGYTF.

As for this clone: One end of the junction varies from germline; a read error may be responsible. The gene calls are TRBV4-1 and TRBJ2-5; tentative D call: TRBD2 (6 bases). The CDR3 covers 11 residues. Germline V gives CDR1 MGHRA, CDR2 YSYEKL. The CDR3: CASSQGLVLHF. The CDR3 nucleotides are TGCGCCAGCAGCCAAGGACTAGTTTTGCACTTC.

This sequence joins TRBV7-6 and TRBJ2-2; tentatively, D is TRBD1 (6 bases). Germline CDR1 SGHVS, CDR2 FNYEAQ. CDR3 length: 16 amino acids. Trimming took 5 bases from V and 1 from J, leaving 14 bases between them. The CDR3 nucleotides are TGTGCCAGCAGCCCCACCGGGACACAGAACACCGGGGAGCTGTTTTTT. Its protein is CASSPTGTQNTGELFF.

The J gene is TRBJ1-5, the V gene TRBV5-6; D might be TRBD1 (6 bases). Between the trimmed V and J ends, which lost 1 base and 7 bases, there was a span of 12 bases. Germline values: CDR1 SGHDT, CDR2 YYEEEE. This CDR3 comprises 14 residues. Written as DNA, the CDR3 is TGTGCCAGCAGCTTGTTACAGGGAACACAGCCCCAGCATTTT. Its translation is CASSLLQGTQPQHF. The complete variable domain, with remaining parts taken from reference TRBV5-6 and TRBJ1-5, reads DAGVTQSPTHLIKTRGQQVTLRCSPKSGHDTVSWYQQALGQGPQFIFQYYEEEERQRGNFPDRFSGHQFPNYSSELNVNALLLGDSALYLCASSLLQGTQPQHFGDGTRLSIL.

This rearrangement joins TRBV18 to TRBJ2-7, with 11 bases lining up with TRBD2. Trimming removed 0 bases from V and 5 bases from J; junction bases left unmatched: 0. CDR1 and CDR2 (germline): KGHSH, LQKENI. CDR3 length: 14 amino acids. The DNA of the CDR3 is TGTGCCAGCTCACCACCTAGCGGGAGGGACGAGCAGTACTTC. Translated: CASSPPSGRDEQYF.

V is TRBV9 and J is TRBJ2-1; 11 bases align to TRBD2. Germline CDR1 SGDLS, CDR2 YYNGEE. Germline trimming cut 3 bases from V and 8 bases from J; bases unmatched to any gene: 13. CDR3 length: 17 amino acids. The CDR3 protein is CASSDHASGRRGHEQFF. As DNA, the CDR3 is TGTGCCAGCAGCGACCACGCTAGCGGGAGGAGGGGCCATGAGCAGTTCTTC. Full variable domain (remainder filled in from reference TRBV9 and TRBJ2-1): DSGVTQTPKHLITATGQRVTLRCSPRSGDLSVYWYQQSLDQGLQFLIQYYNGEERAKGNILERFSAQQFPDLHSELNLSSLELGDSALYFCASSDHASGRRGHEQFFGPGTRLTVL.

About this clone: The junction differs from germline at one of its ends, possibly a read error. The chain has TRBV9 and TRBJ2-6; weak D call: TRBD1 (5 bases). CDR1 is SGDLS and CDR2 is YYNGEE in the germline V gene. The CDR3 runs 15 residues. CDR3 sequence: CASSVLGAGANGLTF. Written as DNA, the CDR3 is TGTGCCAGCAGCGTATTAGGGGCTGGGGCCAACGGCCTGACTTTC.

This sequence joins TRBV19 and TRBJ1-1; no firm D call. Germline CDR1 and CDR2: LNHDA and SQIVND (reference sequence). The CDR3 is 13 amino acids. V was shortened by 2 bases and J by 1 base, with 5 bases between the two germline ends. For the CDR3, the DNA is TGTGCCAGTAGTATAAGCCAGAACACTGAAGCTTTCTTT. Its protein is CASSISQNTEAFF.

This clone was seen more than once but under ten times. The chain couples TRBV30 to TRBJ2-2, with D unresolved. Trimming removed 3 bases from V and 2 bases from J, with 7 bases in between. This CDR3 is built from 13 residues. Germline CDR1 is GTSNPN and CDR2 is SVGIG (reference sequence). CDR3 nucleotide sequence: TGTGCCTGGAGGAGGTACAACACCGGGGAGCTGTTTTTT. Translation gives CAWRRYNTGELFF.

The rearrangement joins TRBV7-6 to TRBJ2-1; 9 bases line up with TRBD2. Germline CDR1 is SGHVS and CDR2 is FNYEAQ. Germline trimming cut 4 bases from V and 9 bases from J; bases unmatched to any gene: 19. The CDR3 has 18 residues. The CDR3 coding sequence is TGTGCCAGCAGCTCCGGACTAGCGACTAGCCTTCCCCCCCCTGAGCAGTTCTTC. Translated: CASSSGLATSLPPPEQFF.

The CDR3 spells CASSQDQPRTGSIEQYF. As DNA, the CDR3 is TGTGCCAGCAGCCAAGATCAACCCAGGACAGGGTCCATCGAGCAGTACTTC. The rearrangement joins TRBV4-2 to TRBJ2-7; TRBD1 agrees at 8 bases. V dropped 0 bases and J dropped 6; count of bases not matched to a gene: 13. CDR1 and CDR2 from the germline V gene are LGHNA and YNFKEQ. The CDR3 has 17 residues.

This clone has only one observation. The chain couples TRBV15 to TRBJ1-5, with D hard to call. V was trimmed by 1 base and J by 2 bases, leaving 12 bases between them. Germline CDR1 is LNHNV and CDR2 is YYDKDF (reference sequence). This CDR3 has 16 amino acids. DNA for the CDR3: TGTGCCACCAGCAGAGTTGGCGGGGTTGGCAATCAGCCCCAGCATTTT. Translated, it gives CATSRVGGVGNQPQHF.

This clone was detected a few times. The chain carries TRBV11-2 and TRBJ2-2; 8 nucleotides match TRBD1. CDR1 and CDR2 (germline): SGHAT, FQNNGV. V gave up 2 bases and J gave up 5 bases; unmatched junction bases: 4. The CDR3 length is 15 residues. The CDR3 DNA follows: TGTGCCAGCAGCTTAATCCAGGGGGCGACCGGGGAGCTGTTTTTT. Translating it yields CASSLIQGATGELFF. The full variable domain, its missing parts supplied by reference TRBV11-2 and TRBJ2-2, is EAGVAQSPRYKIIEKRQSVAFWCNPISGHATLYWYQQILGQGPKLLIQFQNNGVVDDSQLPKDRFSAERLKGVDSTLKIQPAKLEDSAVYLCASSLIQGATGELFFGEGSRLTVL.

This sequence joins TRBV2 and TRBJ2-5; D gene ambiguous. The J call may be in error: the DNA end matches TRBJ2-7 better. CDR1 is SNHLY, CDR2 FYNNEI, per germline. The CDR3 extends over 12 amino acids. CDR3 in DNA: TGTGCCAGCACCCTATGGAACTACGAGCAGTACTTC. This encodes CASTLWNYEQYF.

The V call is TRBV6-1, the J call TRBJ2-3, with TRBD2 matching 10 bases. The V gene end was trimmed by 6 bases and the J gene end by 5 bases; junction bases not matched to a gene: 8. This CDR3 has 15 amino acids. From germline, CDR1 is MNHNS and CDR2 SASEGT. DNA for the CDR3: TGTGCCAGCAGGGGAGCGGGGGGGAGGATAGATACGCAGTATTTT. This gives the protein CASRGAGGRIDTQYF.

The chain couples TRBV5-1 to TRBJ1-2, with TRBD1 identical over 8 bases. CDR3 length equals 14 residues. Trimming at V came to 5 bases and at J to 4 bases, leaving 7 bases not matched to a gene. CDR1 SGHRS and CDR2 YFSETQ come from the germline V gene. The CDR3 protein is CASRSGQGSYGYTF. The CDR3, as DNA: TGCGCCAGCAGATCCGGACAGGGTAGCTATGGCTACACCTTC.

J is TRBJ2-7 and V is TRBV7-2; 14 bases are shared with TRBD2. After removal of 1 base from V and 6 bases from J, the junction contained 2 bases not matched to a gene. The CDR3 contains 15 residues. The germline gives CDR1 SGHTA, CDR2 FQGNSA. Here the CDR3 reads CASSLGGLAGVEQYF. CDR3 DNA sequence: TGTGCCAGCAGCTTAGGGGGACTAGCGGGAGTCGAGCAGTACTTC.

V usage is TRBV18 and J usage is TRBJ1-6; 9 bases are a match to TRBD1. The CDR3 loop spans 18 amino acids. CDR1 and CDR2 from the germline V gene are KGHSH and LQKENI. Trimming took 4 bases from V and 9 from J; bases not matched to a gene: 16. The CDR3 coding sequence is TGTGCCAGCTCACTCACCCGTTGGAACAGGGGGCTGGGTTCACCCCTCCACTTT. This translates into CASSLTRWNRGLGSPLHF.

V and J are TRBV7-6 and TRBJ1-5; D not resolved. The V end was cut by 4 bases, the J end by 3 bases, with 19 bases between. CDR1 SGHVS and CDR2 FNYEAQ come from the germline V gene. The CDR3 is made up of 17 amino acids. As DNA, the CDR3 is TGTGCCAGCAGCTCCTTCCCCTCCCTCGGTGTCAATCAGCCCCAGCATTTT. The encoded protein is CASSSFPSLGVNQPQHF. The variable domain in full, completed from reference TRBV7-6 and TRBJ1-5, reads GAGVSQSPRYKVTKRGQDVALRCDPISGHVSLYWYRQALGQGPEFLTYFNYEAQQDKSGLPNDRFSAERPEGSISTLTIQRTEQRDSAMYRCASSSFPSLGVNQPQHFGDGTRLSIL.

This clone has only one observation. The CDR3 here is CASSSRFGQPQHF. CDR3 DNA sequence: TGTGCCAGTAGTTCTCGATTCGGTCAGCCCCAGCATTTT. The chain employs TRBV19 and TRBJ1-5, with unresolved D. This CDR3 contains 13 residues. Germline V gives CDR1 LNHDA, CDR2 SQIVND (reference sequence). Trimming took 5 bases from V and 6 from J, leaving 11 bases between them.

The chain couples TRBV6-1 to TRBJ2-1, with D possibly being TRBD2 (5 bases). CDR1 is MNHNS, CDR2 SASEGT, per germline. The ends were cut back, 3 bases at V and 6 bases at J, with 12 bases in the middle. This CDR3 is built from 14 residues. The CDR3 DNA reads TGTGCCAGCAGTGATTTTGGACTCCCCAATGAGCAGTTCTTC. It codes for CASSDFGLPNEQFF.

This chain connects TRBV11-2 to TRBJ1-1; 7 bases line up with TRBD1. CDR3 length equals 14 residues. CDR1 and CDR2 from the germline V gene are SGHAT and FQNNGV. V was clipped by 2 bases and J by 5 bases; unmatched bases: 5. The CDR3 DNA sequence: TGTGCCAGCAGCTTATACAGGGGTGAAACTGAAGCTTTCTTT. As protein: CASSLYRGETEAFF. The full variable domain, rest sourced from reference TRBV11-2 and TRBJ1-1, is EAGVAQSPRYKIIEKRQSVAFWCNPISGHATLYWYQQILGQGPKLLIQFQNNGVVDDSQLPKDRFSAERLKGVDSTLKIQPAKLEDSAVYLCASSLYRGETEAFFGQGTRLTVV.

V usage is TRBV5-1 and J usage is TRBJ1-1, with D unresolved. The germline gives CDR1 SGHRS, CDR2 YFSETQ. Trimming removed 0 bases from V and 5 bases from J, with 11 bases in between. CDR3 length: 14 residues. The DNA for the CDR3 is TGCGCCAGCAGCTTGGCCCTCCCCCAGACTGAAGCTTTCTTT. Its protein product is CASSLALPQTEAFF.

This chain links TRBV6-4 with TRBJ2-2; 8 bases line up with TRBD2. The CDR3 is 15 residues long. Trimming removed 8 bases from V and 6 bases from J; junction bases left unmatched: 11. Germline assignment: CDR1 MRHNA and CDR2 SNTAGT. CDR3 coding DNA: TGTGCCAGCGGTCCGGGACTAGGTGGTTCCGGGGAGCTGTTTTTT. This codes for CASGPGLGGSGELFF.

V usage is TRBV6-4 and J usage is TRBJ1-1; no reliable D call. Trimming stripped 0 bases from V and 0 bases from J, with 2 bases between. The CDR3 loop spans 13 amino acids. Germline-derived CDR1 and CDR2 are MRHNA and SNTAGT. DNA of the CDR3: TGTGCCAGCAGTGACTCCATGAACACTGAAGCTTTCTTT. Translating it yields CASSDSMNTEAFF.

V is TRBV6-1 and J is TRBJ2-7; tentatively, D is TRBD1 (5 bases). With 4 bases removed from V and 3 bases from J, the gap between germline ends came to 22 bases. The CDR3 totals 17 residues. CDR1 MNHNS and CDR2 SASEGT come from the germline V gene. CDR3 sequence reads: CASSVSVAAGLDYEQYF. The CDR3 nucleotides are TGTGCCAGCAGTGTATCAGTGGCCGCAGGGCTGGACTACGAGCAGTACTTC.